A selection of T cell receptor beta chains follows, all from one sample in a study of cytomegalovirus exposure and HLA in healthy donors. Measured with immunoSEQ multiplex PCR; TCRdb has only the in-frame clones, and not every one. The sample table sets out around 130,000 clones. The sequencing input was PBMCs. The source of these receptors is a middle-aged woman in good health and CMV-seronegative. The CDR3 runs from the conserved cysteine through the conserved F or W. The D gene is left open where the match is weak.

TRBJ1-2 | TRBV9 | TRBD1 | TGTGCCAGCAGCCCAGGACAGGATCCATATGGCTACACCTTC | CASSPGQDPYGYTF
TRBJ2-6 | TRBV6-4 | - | TGTGCCAGCAGTGACTCAAGGGGCCCCGGGGCCAACGTCCTGACTTTC | CASSDSRGPGANVLTF
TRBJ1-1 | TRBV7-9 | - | TGTGCCAGCAGCTTAGAGTCTATGAACACTGAAGCTTTCTTT | CASSLESMNTEAFF
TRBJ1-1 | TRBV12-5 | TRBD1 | TGTGCTAGTGGGAATACGGGACAGGGGGGCTTGAACACTGAAGCTTTCTTT | CASGNTGQGGLNTEAFF
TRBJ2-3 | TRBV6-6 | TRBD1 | TGTGCCAGCAGTTCGGGGACAGGGGGAGAAACAGATACGCAGTATTTT | CASSSGTGGETDTQYF
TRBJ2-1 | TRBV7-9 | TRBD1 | TGTGCCAGCAGCTTAGCTGGGACAGGTCATTACAATGAGCAGTTCTTC | CASSLAGTGHYNEQFF
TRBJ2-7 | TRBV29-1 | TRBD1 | TGCAGCGTTGGGGGACAGGATAACTACGAGCAGTACTTC | CSVGGQDNYEQYF
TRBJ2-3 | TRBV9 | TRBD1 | TGTGCCAGCAGCGTAGCCGGGACAGGGAGGTCAGATACGCAGTATTTT | CASSVAGTGRSDTQYF
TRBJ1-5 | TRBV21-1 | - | TGTGCCAGCAGCAACGTCTTCGGGAGCAATCAGCCCCAGCATTTT | CASSNVFGSNQPQHF
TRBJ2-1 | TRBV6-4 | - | TGTGCCAGAGGGGGGGGAGGAGACAATGAGCAGTTCTTC | CARGGGGDNEQFF
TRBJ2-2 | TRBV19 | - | TGTGCCAGTAGATCATTTACCGGGGAGCTGTTTTTT | CASRSFTGELFF
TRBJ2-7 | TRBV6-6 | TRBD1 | TGTGCCAGCAAACAACCGGGACAGGGATCCTACGAGCAGTACTTC | CASKQPGQGSYEQYF
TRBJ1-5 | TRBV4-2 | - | TGTGCCAGCAGCCAAGATCAGGGCCAGCCCCAGCATTTT | CASSQDQGQPQHF
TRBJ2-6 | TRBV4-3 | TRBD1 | TGCGCCAGCAGCCGTCACAGGGGGCTCCCCTTCTCTGGGGCCAACGTCCTGACTTTC | CASSRHRGLPFSGANVLTF
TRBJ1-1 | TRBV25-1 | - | TGTGCCAGCAGTGCGGGGTCCACTGAAGCTTTCTTT | CASSAGSTEAFF
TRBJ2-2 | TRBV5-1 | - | TGCGCCAGCAGCCAAAGCTCGGACAGTACCGGGGAGCTGTTTTTT | CASSQSSDSTGELFF
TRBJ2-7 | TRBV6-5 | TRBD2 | TGTGCCAGCAGCTCCCCGGGACTAGGCCTCTACGAGCAGTACTTC | CASSSPGLGLYEQYF
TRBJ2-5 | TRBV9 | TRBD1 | TGTGCCAGCAGCGCACAGGGGGCCCAAGGGAGGGAGACCCAGTACTTC | CASSAQGAQGRETQYF
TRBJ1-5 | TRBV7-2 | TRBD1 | TGTGCCAGCAGCCCCTTTGGCCAGGGGGCACAGCATTTT | CASSPFGQGAQHF
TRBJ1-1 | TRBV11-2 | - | TGTGCCAGCAGCTCCAAGCCAGGGTCGAGACAGCACAACACTGAAGCTTTCTTT | CASSSKPGSRQHNTEAFF
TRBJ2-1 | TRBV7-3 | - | TGTGCCAGCAGCGAGGACGCGGCGGGCCCAGGACGGGATGAGCAGTTCTTC | CASSEDAAGPGRDEQFF
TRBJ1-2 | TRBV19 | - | TGTGCCAGTAGTGCGGGAGAGAGGAACTATGGCTACACCTTC | CASSAGERNYGYTF
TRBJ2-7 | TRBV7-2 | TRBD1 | TGTGCCAGCAGCACCCGGACAGGGGGTATCTACGAGCAGTACTTC | CASSTRTGGIYEQYF
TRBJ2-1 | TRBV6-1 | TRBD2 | TGTGCCGCCGGGACTAGCGGGGTCTATGAGCAGTTCTTC | CAAGTSGVYEQFF
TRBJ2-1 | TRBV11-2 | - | TGTGCCAGCCTGGGGTGGCGGGGTGAGCAGTTCTTC | CASLGWRGEQFF
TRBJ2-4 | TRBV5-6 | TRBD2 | TGTGCCAGCAGCTTGCGGCCAAGGGTAGCGGGGGGGATTCAGTACTTC | CASSLRPRVAGGIQYF
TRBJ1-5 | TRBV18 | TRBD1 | TGTGCCAGCTCACCTACCGCAGGGGGCGCGGGCAATCAGCCCCAGCATTTT | CASSPTAGGAGNQPQHF
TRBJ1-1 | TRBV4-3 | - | TGCGCCAGCAGCCAAGGCAGACAGTCCTCGGGGGGTGAAGCTTTCTTT | CASSQGRQSSGGEAFF
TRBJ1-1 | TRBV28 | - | TGTGCCAGCAGAATGACAGGACGTATGAACACTGAAGCTTTCTTT | CASRMTGRMNTEAFF
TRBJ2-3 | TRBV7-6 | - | TGTGCCAGCGGTACGAGACTCACAGATACGCAGTATTTT | CASGTRLTDTQYF
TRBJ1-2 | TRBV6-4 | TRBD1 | TGTGCCAGCAGTGACACGACAGGGAGCTATGGCTACACCTTC | CASSDTTGSYGYTF